This T cell receptor beta chain was recorded in a study of graft-versus-host responses after intestinal transplantation. Study results and caveats: Researchers found GvH clones in recipient marrow, and some showed up first in ileum or blood.

This clone was counted a few times. Its antigen remains unidentified. Between the trimmed V and J ends, which lost 5 bases and 3 bases, there was a span of 10 bases. Germline-derived CDR1 and CDR2 are MNHNY and SVGAGI (reference sequence). This CDR3 has 13 amino acids. Produced via immunoSEQ multiplex PCR; TCRdb's table is partial and in-frame only. The table has over 35,000 clones, around 90% seen once; the top ten hold around 2.5%. The input for sequencing was PBMCs, taken around 43 weeks after intestinal transplant. The chain uses TRBV6-6 and TRBJ1-1, with D maybe TRBD1 (5 bases). This sequence originates from a human patient who received an intestinal transplant, so some T cells may come from the graft donor. The CDR3 loop is CASSPGGYTEAFF. CDR3 sequence (DNA): TGTGCCAGCAGTCCCGGGGGGTACACTGAAGCTTTCTTT.